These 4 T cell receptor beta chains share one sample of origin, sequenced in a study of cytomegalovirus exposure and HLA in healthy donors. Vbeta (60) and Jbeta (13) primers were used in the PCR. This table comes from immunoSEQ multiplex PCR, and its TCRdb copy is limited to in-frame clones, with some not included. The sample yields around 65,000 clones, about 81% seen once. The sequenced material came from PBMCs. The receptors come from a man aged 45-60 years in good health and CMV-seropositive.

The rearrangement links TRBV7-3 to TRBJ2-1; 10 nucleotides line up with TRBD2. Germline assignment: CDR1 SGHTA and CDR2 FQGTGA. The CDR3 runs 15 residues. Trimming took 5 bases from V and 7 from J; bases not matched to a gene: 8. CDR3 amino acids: CASSPPGLAENEQFF. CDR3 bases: TGTGCCAGCAGCCCCCCCGGACTAGCGGAGAATGAGCAGTTCTTC.

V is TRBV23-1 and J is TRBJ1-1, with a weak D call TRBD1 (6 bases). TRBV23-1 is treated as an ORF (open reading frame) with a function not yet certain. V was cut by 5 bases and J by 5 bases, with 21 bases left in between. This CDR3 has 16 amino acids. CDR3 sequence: CASSATGIFGGTEAFF. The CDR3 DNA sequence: TGCGCCAGCAGTGCCACAGGGATTTTCGGAGGAACTGAAGCTTTCTTT.

The CDR3 loop is CAKRGRAYEQYF. CDR3 DNA: TGTGCCAAGAGGGGGAGGGCCTACGAGCAGTACTTC. The V and J genes are TRBV7-2 and TRBJ2-7, with D perhaps TRBD2 (7 bases). Germline lookup yields CDR1 SGHTA and CDR2 FQGNSA. Trimming cost V 10 bases and J 2 bases, with 12 bases left between them. This CDR3 comprises 12 residues. The entire variable domain, with the rest obtained from reference TRBV7-2 and TRBJ2-7, is as follows: GAGVSQSPSNKVTEKGKDVELRCDPISGHTALYWYRQSLGQGLEFLIYFQGNSAPDKSGLPSDRFSAERTGGSVSTLTIQRTQQEDSAVYLCAKRGRAYEQYFGPGTRLTVT.

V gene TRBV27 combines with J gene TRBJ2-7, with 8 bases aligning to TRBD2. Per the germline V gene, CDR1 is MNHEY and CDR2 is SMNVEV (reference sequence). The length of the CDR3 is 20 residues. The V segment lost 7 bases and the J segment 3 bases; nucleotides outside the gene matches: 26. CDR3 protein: CASTQFRGRGVAGGRYEQYF. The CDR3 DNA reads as TGTGCCAGCACCCAGTTTCGGGGACGGGGGGTGGCGGGAGGCCGCTACGAGCAGTACTTC.